This T cell receptor (beta chain) comes out of a study of shared clonotypes between healthy human individuals. The naive CD8 population came from CD45RO-negative cells selected for CCR7, without terminally differentiated effector memory CD45RA+ cells. The ends were cut back, 10 bases at V and 2 bases at J, with 11 bases in the middle. The germline CDR1 and CDR2 sequences are MNHGY and SVAAGI. This CDR3 comprises 12 residues. Repertoires were generated with immunoSEQ multiplex PCR, while TCRdb's copy carries only in-frame clones and drops some. Of more than 2 million clones listed, roughly 95% were seen once; the top ten hold 1.5% to 2%. Study results and caveats: Across subsets, estimated richness was generally greater for naive than for memory populations.

This clone is a singleton in its sample. Its specificity is not known. The rearrangement joins TRBV6-9 to TRBJ2-5; maybe TRBD1 (5 bases). This clonotype was obtained from a man younger than 30 in good health. Some clones in this sample may be carry-over from other donors' samples. Source material: naive CD8+ T cells from PBMCs. The CDR3 DNA follows: TGTGCCAAACACAGGTTACAAGAGACCCAGTACTTC. It specifies CAKHRLQETQYF.